The clone carrying this T cell receptor (beta chain) was found a few times. No antigen is known for it. This entry comes from a study of T cells in narcolepsy. Broader study findings: Healthy controls reportedly lacked the autoreactive clonotypes serially found in patients' blood.

Assay used: immunoSEQ multiplex PCR; TCRdb lists only in-frame clones, some missing. The table records about 19,000 clones, 80% to 85% of them present only once. Trimming stripped 0 bases from V and 1 base from J, with 9 bases between. CDR3 length equals 15 residues. The germline gives CDR1 SGHKS, CDR2 YYEKEE (reference sequence). The sequence derives from a human donor in good health. Source material: memory (CD45RA-) CD4+ T cells from blood. The chain couples TRBV5-5 to TRBJ2-3; weak D call: TRBD1 (6 bases). The CDR3 DNA reads TGTGCCAGCAGCTTGGTGCGGACAGGCACAGATACGCAGTATTTT. This codes for CASSLVRTGTDTQYF. Full variable domain (missing parts from reference TRBV5-5 and TRBJ2-3): DAGVTQSPTHLIKTRGQQVTLRCSPISGHKSVSWYQQVLGQGPQFIFQYYEKEERGRGNFPDRFSARQFPNYSSELNVNALLLGDSALYLCASSLVRTGTDTQYFGPGTRLTVL.